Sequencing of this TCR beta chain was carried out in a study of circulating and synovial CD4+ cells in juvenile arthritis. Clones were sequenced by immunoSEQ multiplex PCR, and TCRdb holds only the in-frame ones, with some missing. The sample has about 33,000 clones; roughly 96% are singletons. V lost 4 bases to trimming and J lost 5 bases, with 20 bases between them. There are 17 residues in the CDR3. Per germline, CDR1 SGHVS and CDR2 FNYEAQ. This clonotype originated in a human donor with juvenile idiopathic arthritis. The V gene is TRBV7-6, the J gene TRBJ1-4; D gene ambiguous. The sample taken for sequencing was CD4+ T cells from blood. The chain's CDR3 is CASSSLLGSDGNEKLFF. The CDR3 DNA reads TGTGCCAGCAGCTCGTTGTTGGGGAGTGATGGGAATGAAAAACTGTTTTTT.